One and the same sample provided the 26 T cell receptor beta chains below, sequenced in a study of blood T cell repertoires in COVID-19. TCRdb's copy holds only in-frame clones and misses some; the assay was immunoSEQ multiplex PCR. The sample yields about 140,000 clones, 81% seen once. Input material: peripheral blood. The receptors were gathered from a woman aged 55-70 years with active or convalescent COVID-19.

This clone was detected a few times. The V and J genes are TRBV19 and TRBJ1-2, with TRBD1 matching over 7 bases. The CDR3 contains 13 residues. J was trimmed by 5 bases and V by 5 bases; bases with no gene match: 5. Germline CDR1 LNHDA, CDR2 SQIVND (reference sequence). The CDR3 protein is CASSEGAKYGYTF. The CDR3 DNA is TGTGCCAGTAGTGAGGGGGCGAAATATGGCTACACCTTC. Based on the CDR3 plus reference TRBV19 and TRBJ1-2, the full variable domain is DGGITQSPKYLFRKEGQNVTLSCEQNLNHDAMYWYRQDPGQGLRLIYYSQIVNDFQKGDIAEGYSVSREKKESFPLTVTSAQKNPTAFYLCASSEGAKYGYTFGSGTRLTVV.

The chain couples TRBV10-3 to TRBJ2-2, with D unresolved. Germline CDR1 reads ENHRY; CDR2 reads SYGVKD. The CDR3 spans 15 residues. Trimming took 4 bases from V and 4 from J, leaving 13 bases between them. CDR3 loop: CAISGANAGTGELFF. The CDR3 region has the DNA TGTGCCATCAGTGGAGCCAATGCCGGCACCGGGGAGCTGTTTTTT.

This chain joins TRBV5-1 and TRBJ2-5; 9 positions match TRBD2. The CDR3 runs to 17 residues. With 6 bases clipped from V and 1 base from J, the junction kept 13 bases outside the gene matches. Per germline, CDR1 SGHRS and CDR2 YFSETQ. Here the CDR3 DNA reads TGCGCCAGCAAAGACTTAGCGGGAGTGTCCCCCCAAGAGACCCAGTACTTC. It is translated as CASKDLAGVSPQETQYF.

The V and J genes are TRBV28 and TRBJ1-1; D is uncertain. V was cut by 2 bases and J by 11 bases, with 12 bases left in between. CDR1 and CDR2 from the germline V gene are MDHEN and SYDVKM. The CDR3 runs to 12 residues. As DNA, the CDR3 is TGTGCCAGCAGTTTAAGTGGTCAGAAGGCTTTCTTT. Translation: CASSLSGQKAFF.

The chain couples TRBV29-1 to TRBJ1-2, with D uncertain. Germline V gene sequence: CDR1 SQVTM, CDR2 ANQGSEA. V dropped 3 bases and J dropped 5 bases, with 7 bases sitting between them. The CDR3 covers 11 residues. The CDR3 DNA reads TGCAGCGTTGACCGGGGATATGGCTACACCTTC. This sequence encodes CSVDRGYGYTF. Full variable domain (outside the CDR3, taken from reference TRBV29-1 and TRBJ1-2): SAVISQKPSRDICQRGTSLTIQCQVDSQVTMMFWYRQQPGQSLTLIATANQGSEATYESGFVIDKFPISRPNLTFSTLTVSNMSPEDSSIYLCSVDRGYGYTFGSGTRLTVV.

The chain uses TRBV30 and TRBJ1-3; TRBD1 matches 8 bases. The CDR3 covers 14 residues. Trimming at V came to 5 bases and at J to 0 bases, leaving 3 bases not matched to a gene. CDR1 and CDR2 from the germline V gene are GTSNPN and SVGIG (reference sequence). The CDR3 reads CAWDRGYSGNTIYF. The CDR3 DNA sequence: TGTGCCTGGGACAGGGGATACTCTGGAAACACCATATATTTT.

This clone was recorded only once. This rearrangement joins TRBV2 to TRBJ2-5; D remains ambiguous. Germline V gene lookup returns CDR1 SNHLY and CDR2 FYNNEI. The CDR3 loop spans 10 amino acids. V shed 6 bases and J shed 5 bases, with 4 bases lying between them. The CDR3 DNA sequence: TGTGCCAGCAGGAGTGAGACCCAGTACTTC. Translating gives CASRSETQYF. The complete variable domain, with remaining parts taken from reference TRBV2 and TRBJ2-5, reads EPEVTQTPSHQVTQMGQEVILRCVPISNHLYFYWYRQILGQKVEFLVSFYNNEISEKSEIFDDQFSVERPDGSNFTLKIRSTKLEDSAMYFCASRSETQYFGPGTRLLVL.

The chain carries TRBV24-1 and TRBJ2-3; TRBD1 might be the D (5 bases). Germline CDR1 and CDR2: KGHDR and SFDVKD. Trimming shortened V by 1 base and J by 0 bases, and 7 bases separated the two germline ends. The CDR3 consists of 15 residues. CDR3 nucleotide sequence: TGTGCCACCAGTGATTTTGACAGTAGCACAGATACGCAGTATTTT. The encoded protein is CATSDFDSSTDTQYF.

The chain employs TRBV6-5 and TRBJ1-1; TRBD1 is a possible D gene (5 bases). Germline loops: CDR1 MNHEY, CDR2 SVGAGI. The CDR3 runs to 12 residues. V was cut by 8 bases and J by 4 bases, with 11 bases left in between. CDR3 region: CASVSRGTEAFF. The CDR3 DNA is TGTGCCAGCGTATCAAGGGGCACTGAAGCTTTCTTT.

V and J are TRBV28 and TRBJ2-7; 9 nucleotides agree with TRBD1. CDR1 and CDR2 (germline): MDHEN, SYDVKM. This CDR3 comprises 13 residues. Trimming at V came to 6 bases and at J to 5 bases, leaving 5 bases not matched to a gene. In DNA, the CDR3 is TGTGCCAGCAGCCTGACAGGGGGGAACGAGCAGTACTTC. Translation: CASSLTGGNEQYF.

This clone was detected only a few times. The chain couples TRBV29-1 to TRBJ2-7, with 11 bases matching TRBD1. Germline V CDR1 and CDR2: SQVTM, ANQGSEA. V was clipped by 1 base and J by 6 bases; unmatched bases: 11. This CDR3 spans 16 amino acids. CDR3: CSVEGGTGGIRGEQYF. The CDR3 DNA is TGCAGCGTTGAAGGGGGGACAGGGGGAATTCGTGGCGAGCAGTACTTC.

The chain has TRBV29-1 and TRBJ2-2; TRBD1 is a possible D gene (5 bases). This CDR3 is built from 14 residues. V lost 6 bases and J lost 1, with 12 bases in between. Germline-derived CDR1 and CDR2 are SQVTM and ANQGSEA. CDR3 loop: CSVPYQGNTGELFF. DNA of the CDR3: TGCAGCGTACCATATCAGGGGAACACCGGGGAGCTGTTTTTT.

The V and J genes are TRBV7-2 and TRBJ2-3; TRBD2 matches at 12 bases. This CDR3 has 16 amino acids. The junction had 9 bases not matched to a gene; V was cut back by 5 bases and J by 6 bases. Germline V gene data show CDR1 as SGHTA and CDR2 as FQGNSA. In DNA form, the CDR3 reads TGTGCCAGCAGCCCGCGACTAGCGGGAGTTGGTGATACGCAGTATTTT. This gives the protein CASSPRLAGVGDTQYF.

The rearrangement links TRBV6-5 to TRBJ1-6; 8 positions agree with TRBD1. CDR1 MNHEY and CDR2 SVGAGI come from the germline V gene. The V and J ends lost 4 bases and 7 bases, in that order; junction bases with no gene match: 6. The CDR3 length is 15 residues. In DNA, the CDR3 is TGTGCCAGCAGTTCCGGGACAGGTCACAATTCACCCCTCCACTTT. It codes for CASSSGTGHNSPLHF.

J is TRBJ2-1 and V is TRBV27; no clear D gene. Germline CDR1 MNHEY, CDR2 SMNVEV (reference sequence). This CDR3 is 11 amino acids long. V lost 6 bases to trimming and J lost 10 bases, with 10 bases between them. The CDR3: CASRFAGEQFF. CDR3 nucleotides: TGTGCCAGCAGATTCGCAGGCGAGCAGTTCTTC.

The genes are TRBV6-2 or TRBV6-3 and TRBJ2-3; D is possibly TRBD2 (5 bases). V was shortened by 2 bases and J by 5 bases, with 11 bases between the two germline ends. CDR1 MNHEY and CDR2 SVGEGT come from the germline V gene. This CDR3 region has 14 residues. The CDR3 DNA sequence: TGTGCCAGCAGTTACAGAGCGGTAGTAGATACGCAGTATTTT. This gives the protein CASSYRAVVDTQYF.

V is TRBV2 and J is TRBJ2-5, with 11 nucleotides matching TRBD2. This CDR3 is built from 17 residues. In germline, CDR1 is SNHLY, CDR2 FYNNEI. The V segment lost 10 bases and the J segment 3 bases; nucleotides outside the gene matches: 16. CDR3 region: CATTLDLPSGGKETQYF. The CDR3 nucleotides read TGTGCCACAACCCTCGACTTGCCTAGCGGGGGGAAAGAGACCCAGTACTTC.

The J gene is TRBJ1-1, the V gene TRBV3-1 (or the pseudogene TRBV3-2); the D gene is possibly TRBD1 (6 bases). Trimming pared 1 base from V and 0 bases from J, leaving 9 bases between. Germline CDR1 and CDR2: LGHDT and YNNKEL (reference sequence). The CDR3 is made up of 15 amino acids. The CDR3 spells CASSQGQALNTEAFF. The DNA of the CDR3 is TGTGCCAGCAGCCAAGGACAGGCATTGAACACTGAAGCTTTCTTT.

This sequence joins TRBV11-2 and TRBJ1-1, with D unresolved. Germline assignment: CDR1 SGHAT and CDR2 FQNNGV. This CDR3 is 14 amino acids long. Trimming shortened V by 5 bases and J by 4 bases, and 14 bases separated the two germline ends. The DNA for the CDR3 is TGTGCCAGCAGCCCGATCACAGTTAGCACTGAAGCTTTCTTT. Amino acids: CASSPITVSTEAFF.

The J gene is TRBJ1-2, the V gene TRBV30, with 7 bases matching TRBD1. This CDR3 region has 14 residues. V lost 3 bases and J lost 5; bases outside the gene matches: 9. Germline-derived CDR1 and CDR2 are GTSNPN and SVGIG (reference sequence). CDR3 loop: CAWRAGGGFYGYTF. The CDR3 region has the DNA TGTGCCTGGAGGGCAGGAGGGGGCTTTTATGGCTACACCTTC.

J is TRBJ1-2 and V is TRBV19; D not resolved. CDR1 and CDR2 (germline): LNHDA, SQIVND (reference sequence). The CDR3 extends over 13 amino acids. V lost 5 bases and J lost 2, with 9 bases in between. CDR3 nucleotide sequence: TGTGCCAGTAGTCCCCGGGGAAACTATGGCTACACCTTC. It translates to CASSPRGNYGYTF.

This clone was recorded only once. CDR3 amino acids: CASSPGQGYHEQYV. CDR3 bases: TGTGCCAGCAGCCCAGGACAGGGTTACCACGAGCAGTACGTC. This chain connects TRBV5-5 to TRBJ2-7; the match to TRBD1 covers 8 bases. J lost 5 bases, V lost 4 bases, and 8 bases had no gene match. CDR3 size: 14 residues. Germline V gives CDR1 SGHKS, CDR2 YYEKEE (reference sequence).

The genes are TRBV4-1 and TRBJ2-3; tentatively, D is TRBD2 (5 bases). The CDR3 consists of 17 residues. Germline CDR1 reads MGHRA; CDR2 reads YSYEKL. Trimming took 0 bases from V and 0 from J, leaving 13 bases between them. CDR3 sequence: CASSQEILRTSTDTQYF. The CDR3, as DNA: TGCGCCAGCAGCCAAGAAATTTTGAGGACTAGCACAGATACGCAGTATTTT.

CDR3 protein: CASSYSSTGETQYF. The CDR3 bases are TGTGCCAGCAGTTACTCGTCCACGGGGGAGACCCAGTACTTC. This chain links TRBV6-2 or TRBV6-3 with TRBJ2-5, with D perhaps TRBD2 (5 bases). Germline V gene sequence: CDR1 MNHEY, CDR2 SVGEGT. V was clipped by 0 bases and J by 5 bases, with 10 bases between them. The CDR3 totals 14 residues.

CDR3 protein: CASSIDHGHSNQPQHF. CDR3 sequence (DNA): TGTGCCAGTAGTATAGATCATGGGCATAGCAATCAGCCCCAGCATTTT. The chain recombines TRBV19 with TRBJ1-5; no firm D call. Germline V CDR1 and CDR2: LNHDA, SQIVND (reference sequence). The ends were cut back, 0 bases at V and 0 bases at J, with 9 bases in the middle. The CDR3 spans 16 residues.

The chain is built from TRBV5-6 and TRBJ2-1, with 10 bases matching TRBD2. Germline V CDR1 and CDR2: SGHDT, YYEEEE. The CDR3 extends over 16 amino acids. Trimming at V came to 2 bases and at J to 4 bases, leaving 6 bases not matched to a gene. CDR3 coding DNA: TGTGCCAGCAGCTTAACCGGGACTAGCGTTTACAATGAGCAGTTCTTC. This gives the protein CASSLTGTSVYNEQFF.